This TCR beta chain comes out of a study of cytomegalovirus exposure and HLA in healthy donors. Produced via immunoSEQ multiplex PCR; TCRdb's table is partial and in-frame only. The sample yields roughly 100,000 clones, about 87% seen once. The sample holds a few counts of this clone. CDR1 and CDR2 (germline): LNHDA, SQIVND (reference sequence). Trimming cost V 9 bases and J 13 bases, with 22 bases left between them. The CDR3 sequence is 14 residues long. The sequence was collected from a woman younger than 30 in good health and CMV-seropositive. This rearrangement joins TRBV19 to TRBJ1-6; tentatively, D is TRBD1 (5 bases). The sequencing sample was made of PBMCs. The CDR3 DNA reads as TGTGCCAGCTCAATCCCGGACACCTTTAACCCCCTCCACTTT. Residues: CASSIPDTFNPLHF.